This is a list of T cell receptor beta chains from one sample in a study of blood T cells in healthy people across ages. TCRdb passed the 5' RACE reads through MiXCR, listing each CDR3 protein once. Of under 950,000 distinct CDR3 sequences listed, 22% are singletons. The material sequenced was blood. The source of these receptors is a man between 65 and 80 years old in good health. CDR3s include the opening cysteine and the closing phenylalanine or tryptophan. The order of the fields is clone size, V gene, J gene, D gene, CDR3 protein, CDR3 DNA. The D gene is left open where the match is weak. Where a row states a size, it is once, few, many or the class of an expanded clone; other rows omit it.

>-|TRBV29-1|TRBJ2-1|TRBD2
CSVKTSGGAHEQFF
TGCAGCGTTAAAACTAGCGGGGGGGCGCATGAGCAGTTCTTC
>few|TRBV20-1|TRBJ2-2|-
CSAQPSAHGELFF
TGCAGTGCCCAACCTAGCGCTCACGGGGAGCTGTTTTTT
>-|TRBV20-1|TRBJ2-1|-
CSARDLDNPYNEQFF
TGCAGTGCTAGAGACCTGGATAATCCATACAATGAGCAGTTCTTC
>few|TRBV5-1|TRBJ2-7|TRBD1
CASSSGQGTYEQYF
TGCGCCAGCAGCTCGGGACAGGGGACCTACGAGCAGTACTTC
>few|TRBV5-1|TRBJ2-2|TRBD1
CASSFLRGGGTGELFF
TGCGCCAGCAGCTTCCTTCGAGGGGGCGGCACCGGGGAGCTGTTTTTT
>many|TRBV20-1|TRBJ2-5|TRBD2
CSLPAGEQETQYF
TGCAGTCTTCCAGCGGGAGAACAAGAGACCCAGTACTTC
>few|TRBV6-2/TRBV6-3|TRBJ1-5|-
CALGLGGGNQPQHF
TGTGCCTTAGGATTGGGGGGTGGCAATCAGCCCCAGCATTTT
>-|TRBV15|TRBJ2-1|TRBD2
CATSRELTSGSYNEQFF
TGTGCCACCAGCAGAGAACTGACTAGCGGCTCCTACAATGAGCAGTTCTTC
>few|TRBV11-2|TRBJ1-3|-
CASRHLRPGRGNTIYF
TGTGCCAGCAGGCACCTTCGGCCGGGCAGAGGAAACACCATATATTTT
>-|TRBV19|TRBJ2-3|-
CASTETGTSTDTQYF
TGTGCCAGTACCGAAACAGGGACTAGCACAGATACGCAGTATTTT
>few|TRBV27|TRBJ2-2|-
CASSLMNTGELFF
TGTGCCAGCAGTTTAATGAACACCGGGGAGCTGTTTTTT
>-|TRBV7-9|TRBJ1-1|TRBD1
CASSLKGAETEAFF
TGTGCCAGCAGCTTAAAGGGGGCTGAGACTGAAGCTTTCTTT
>-|TRBV6-2/TRBV6-3|TRBJ2-1|-
CASSYSGQQNEQFF
TGTGCCAGCAGTTACTCAGGACAGCAAAATGAGCAGTTCTTC
>-|TRBV6-5|TRBJ1-2|-
CASGDDIYGYTF
TGTGCCAGCGGGGACGACATCTATGGCTACACCTTC
>-|TRBV5-1|TRBJ2-1|TRBD1
CASSLPDRGNEQFF
TGCGCCAGCAGCTTGCCCGACAGGGGGAATGAGCAGTTCTTC
>few|TRBV4-3|TRBJ2-5|-
CASSRGDVRQETQYF
TGCGCCAGCAGCCGAGGGGATGTGAGGCAAGAGACCCAGTACTTC
>few|TRBV28|TRBJ1-2|TRBD1
CASSSSLGGQARLGYTF
TGTGCCAGCAGTTCCTCCCTAGGTGGACAGGCACGGTTGGGCTACACCTTC
>-|TRBV6-5|TRBJ1-4|-
CASSRTTNEKLFF
TGTGCCAGCAGCAGGACAACTAATGAAAAACTGTTTTTT
>-|TRBV12-3/TRBV12-4|TRBJ2-3|-
CASRQGRNTQYF
TGTGCCAGCAGACAGGGTCGGAATACGCAGTATTTT
>-|TRBV20-1|TRBJ2-1|TRBD2
CSARAALAGNEQFF
TGCAGTGCTAGAGCCGCCCTAGCGGGCAATGAGCAGTTCTTC
>-|TRBV9|TRBJ1-3|TRBD1
CASSVAHRGAGNTIYF
TGTGCCAGCAGCGTAGCCCACAGGGGTGCCGGAAACACCATATATTTT
>-|TRBV12-3/TRBV12-4|TRBJ2-5|-
CASSLMWDSQETQYF
TGTGCCAGCAGTTTAATGTGGGATAGTCAAGAGACCCAGTACTTC
>-|TRBV6-6|TRBJ2-2|-
CASINRGTGELFF
TGTGCCAGCATAAATAGGGGAACCGGGGAGCTGTTTTTT